This T cell receptor (beta chain) originates from a study of control samples from healthy donors and cancer patients. Data came from immunoSEQ multiplex PCR; TCRdb stores just in-frame clones and leaves some out. The sample has around 200,000 clones, about 95% seen once. The CDR3 loop spans 14 amino acids. V was cut by 4 bases and J by 6 bases, with 10 bases left in between. Germline assignment: CDR1 WNHNN and CDR2 SYGVQD (reference sequence). The clonotype was recovered from a man aged 50 to 60 in good health. The rearrangement uses TRBV10-1 and TRBJ2-6, with D uncertain. Sequencing was carried out using blood. The CDR3 nucleotides are TGCGCCAGCAGTGCCGGAAGTTTGGCCAACGTCCTGACTTTC. Translated: CASSAGSLANVLTF.